This TCR beta chain was sequenced during a study of blood T cell repertoires in COVID-19. In the original analysis: Amplification of reference gene primers was used by the study to estimate nucleated cell counts. This table comes from immunoSEQ multiplex PCR, and its TCRdb copy is limited to in-frame clones, with some not included. V and J calls and clone size come straight from that table; D and trimming were deduced from the DNA. Of 230,000 or so clones listed, 84% are singletons. CDR3 length: 15 residues. V lost 2 bases, J lost 0 bases, and 10 bases lay in between. Germline-derived CDR1 and CDR2 are LGHNA and YSLEER.

The sequence derives from a man aged 40-50 years who had recovered from COVID-19. The V and J genes are TRBV4-3 and TRBJ1-1; possibly TRBD1 for D (6 bases). Sequenced sample: peripheral blood. CDR3 in amino acids: CASSQIGGLNTEAFF. CDR3 coding DNA: TGCGCCAGCAGCCAAATAGGGGGACTGAACACTGAAGCTTTCTTT.